The 3 T cell receptor beta chains listed next were all sequenced from one sample in a study of neurological immune-mediated disorders. Time point: longitudinal time-point 1 (baseline). MiXCR was run by TCRdb on the 5' RACE reads, yielding one entry per CDR3 protein. The repertoire has tens of thousands of distinct CDR3 sequences, about 11% of them found once; the top ten carry less than 8%. The sample consisted of PBMCs. These receptor sequences come from a male donor with HTLV-1-associated myelopathy (HAM/TSP).

The sample holds a few counts of this clonotype. V usage is TRBV7-2 and J usage is TRBJ1-6; D may be TRBD1 (5 bases). This CDR3 comprises 15 residues. V was clipped by 5 bases and J by 3 bases, with 11 bases between them. Germline CDR1 SGHTA, CDR2 FQGNSA. The CDR3 protein is CASSRRVDYNSPLHF. The CDR3 DNA is TGTGCCAGCAGCCGCAGGGTTGACTATAATTCACCCCTCCACTTT.

CDR3 loop: CSASAPLAGGLTDTQYF. Written as DNA, the CDR3 is TGCAGTGCTTCTGCCCCTCTTGCGGGGGGACTCACAGATACGCAGTATTTT. The gene calls are TRBV20-1 and TRBJ2-3, with 8 nucleotides matching TRBD2. The CDR3 is 17 amino acids. The V segment lost 5 bases and the J segment 2 bases; nucleotides outside the gene matches: 15. Germline V lookup: CDR1 DFQATT, CDR2 SNEGSKA (reference sequence).

This clonotype was detected ten times or more. The chain uses TRBV7-6 and TRBJ1-6; maybe TRBD1 (5 bases). This CDR3 has 13 amino acids. Germline CDR1 reads SGHVS; CDR2 reads FNYEAQ. V was cut by 6 bases and J by 5 bases, with 8 bases left in between. The CDR3 DNA reads as TGTGCCAGCAGTGCCAGGGATAATTCACCCCTCCACTTT. It codes for CASSARDNSPLHF.